This T cell receptor beta chain comes out of a study of blood T cell repertoires in COVID-19 (dated by TCRdb to 2019 to 2021). Describing the broader study: Samples from collaborators originated in the United States, Italy and Spain and spanned both the acute and convalescent phases of COVID-19. The prospective study material was composed of cDNA or gDNA derived from T cells, B-cell-depleted T cells, or PBMCs. Subjects who had been exposed to COVID-19, were actively infected with it, or had recovered from it provided the deeply sampled blood TCRbeta repertoires that made up the dataset. A freely available public database, intended as a resource for researchers studying the immune response to SARS-CoV-2, is where the repertoires were released. The samples were drawn from two sources: the first 160 participants of the ongoing ImmuneRACE study, and over 950 subjects contributed by 6 global collaborators. Sample metadata almost always included a de-identified subject ID, COVID-19 status, age in years and sex. Where available, HLA class I and class II types were taken from metadata supplied by the sample provider and were not determined by assay-based typing.

Whole blood was collected in K2EDTA tubes by collaborating institutions according to the institutions' own protocols. For TCRbeta analysis, collaborators shipped samples in one of three forms: frozen whole blood, isolated PBMCs, or DNA extracted from either of those sample types. Overall results and qualifications from the work: Clinical and demographic metadata were provided uncurated, with the amount varying by source and participant.

The immunoSEQ Assay, a bias-controlled multiplex PCR, was used to amplify TCRbeta CDR3 regions from genomic DNA. The study's own analysis went as follows. Nucleated cell counts per sample were estimated from amplification of reference gene primers within the assay. To quantify the absolute abundance of each unique TCRbeta CDR3 rearrangement, sequence reads were collapsed and filtered. Productive Simpson clonality was computed per sample as the square root of Simpson's diversity index over productive rearrangements. As stored in TCRdb, this immuneACCESS dataset retains in-frame rearrangements with V and J assigned. A fraction of the clones does not appear; measured against another copy, unresolved V genes explain less than half of the discrepancy, and the remainder lacks a known reason. The V and J calls and clone size are taken from that table; D and trimming were inferred from the DNA. Across this sample there are roughly 240,000 clones, with about 86% seen only once. Jointly, the top ten make up around 3.6% of the sample.

Points on this clone: The antigen it recognizes is unknown. No base quality values were provided; no much bigger clone lies one nucleotide off.

Sequenced sample: peripheral blood. This sequence originates from a man aged 18 to 35 with active or convalescent COVID-19.

The CDR3 reads CASSYGRGYGEQYF. The DNA sequence is TGTGCCAGCAGTTATGGCAGGGGATACGGCGAGCAGTACTTC. The rearranged segments are TRBV6-2 or TRBV6-3 and TRBJ2-7; TRBD1 is perhaps the D gene, given 6 matching bases. CDR3 length: 14 amino acids, cysteine to phenylalanine. The kept DNA is CDR3 alone, 42 bases in frame from the first base. Trimming removed 3 bases from V and 6 bases from J, leaving 15 bases between the germline ends. The germline V gene supplies CDR1 MNHEY and CDR2 SVGEGT.